This T cell receptor beta chain was identified in a study of cytomegalovirus exposure and HLA in healthy donors. A multiplex PCR was run with 60 Vbeta primers and 13 Jbeta primers. The data were produced by immunoSEQ multiplex PCR, yet TCRdb's version contains in-frame clones alone and is incomplete. The table lists fewer than 250,000 clones, 80% to 90% of them singletons. V lost 8 bases, J lost 4 bases, and 13 bases stayed unmatched. The CDR3 is 15 amino acids. Per germline, CDR1 SNHLY and CDR2 FYNNEI. Sequences were obtained from PBMCs. The sequence came from a man aged 25 to 40 in good health and CMV-seronegative. The chain employs TRBV2 and TRBJ1-1; 7 bases are a match to TRBD1. The CDR3, as DNA: TGTGCCAGCCAGGGGGGTTCGGGGCAAGGCACTGAAGCTTTCTTT. It is translated as CASQGGSGQGTEAFF.